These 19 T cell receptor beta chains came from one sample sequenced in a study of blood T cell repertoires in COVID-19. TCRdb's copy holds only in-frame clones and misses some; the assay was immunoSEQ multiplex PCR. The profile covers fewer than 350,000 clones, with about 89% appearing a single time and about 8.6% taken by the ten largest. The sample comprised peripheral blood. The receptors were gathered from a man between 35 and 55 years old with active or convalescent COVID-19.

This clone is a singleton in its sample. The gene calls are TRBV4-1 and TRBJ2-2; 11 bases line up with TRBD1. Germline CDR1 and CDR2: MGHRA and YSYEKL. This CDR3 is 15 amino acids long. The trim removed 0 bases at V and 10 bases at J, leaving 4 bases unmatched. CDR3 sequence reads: CASSQDGTGGEELFF. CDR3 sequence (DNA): TGCGCCAGCAGCCAAGATGGGACAGGGGGGGAGGAGCTGTTTTTT.

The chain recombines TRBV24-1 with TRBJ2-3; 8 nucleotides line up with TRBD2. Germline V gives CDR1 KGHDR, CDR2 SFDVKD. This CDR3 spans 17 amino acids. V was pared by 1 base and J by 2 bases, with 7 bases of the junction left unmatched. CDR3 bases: TGTGCCACCAGTGATTTTAGCGGGAAGGAGAACACAGATACGCAGTATTTT. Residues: CATSDFSGKENTDTQYF.

CDR3 protein: CASMGSLREQYF. The DNA for the CDR3 is TGTGCCAGCATGGGGAGCCTGAGGGAGCAGTACTTC. J is TRBJ2-7 and V is TRBV2, with D perhaps matching TRBD2 (5 bases). V was clipped by 7 bases and J by 7 bases, with 14 bases between them. This CDR3 is 12 amino acids long. CDR1 is SNHLY and CDR2 is FYNNEI in the germline V gene.

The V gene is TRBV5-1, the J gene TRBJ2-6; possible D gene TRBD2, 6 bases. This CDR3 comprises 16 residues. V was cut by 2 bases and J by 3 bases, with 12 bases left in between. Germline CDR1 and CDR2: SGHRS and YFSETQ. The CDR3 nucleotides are TGCGCCAGCAGCTTAGGAGGGTCTTATGGGGCCAACGTCCTGACTTTC. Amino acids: CASSLGGSYGANVLTF.

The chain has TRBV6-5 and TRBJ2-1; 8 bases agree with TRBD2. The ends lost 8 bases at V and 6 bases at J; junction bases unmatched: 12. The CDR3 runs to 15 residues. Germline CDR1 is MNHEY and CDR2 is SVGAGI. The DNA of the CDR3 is TGTGCCAGCCGAACTTGGGCAAGCGGGAGCAATGAGCAGTTCTTC. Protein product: CASRTWASGSNEQFF.

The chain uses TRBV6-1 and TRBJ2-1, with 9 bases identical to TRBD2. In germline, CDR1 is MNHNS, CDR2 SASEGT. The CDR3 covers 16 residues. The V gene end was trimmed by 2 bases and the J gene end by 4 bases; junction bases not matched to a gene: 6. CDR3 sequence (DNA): TGTGCCAGCAGTGAACAGCGGGGGGCTATATACAATGAGCAGTTCTTC. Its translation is CASSEQRGAIYNEQFF.

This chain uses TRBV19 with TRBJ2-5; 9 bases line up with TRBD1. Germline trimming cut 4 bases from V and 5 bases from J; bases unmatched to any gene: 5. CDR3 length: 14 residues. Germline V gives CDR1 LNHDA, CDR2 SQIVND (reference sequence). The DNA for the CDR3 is TGTGCCAGTAGTACGGGACAGGGCCGCGAGACCCAGTACTTC. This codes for CASSTGQGRETQYF.

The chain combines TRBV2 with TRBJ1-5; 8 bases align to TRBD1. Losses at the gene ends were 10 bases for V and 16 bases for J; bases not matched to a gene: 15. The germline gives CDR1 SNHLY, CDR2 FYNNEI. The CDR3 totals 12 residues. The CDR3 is CATNQGAGMKHF. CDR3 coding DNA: TGTGCCACGAATCAGGGGGCTGGGATGAAACATTTT.

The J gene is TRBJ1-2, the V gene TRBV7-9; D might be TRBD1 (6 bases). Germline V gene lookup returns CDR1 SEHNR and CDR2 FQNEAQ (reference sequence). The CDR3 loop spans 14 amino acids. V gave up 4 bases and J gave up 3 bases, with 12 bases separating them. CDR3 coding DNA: TGTGCCAGCAGCTCCGGGACATTCGACTATGGCTACACCTTC. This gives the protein CASSSGTFDYGYTF.

DNA of the CDR3: TGTGCCAGCAGCCGCGGGACGCCTAACACCGGGGAGCTGTTTTTT. This sequence encodes CASSRGTPNTGELFF. The chain joins TRBV3-1 (or the pseudogene TRBV3-2) to TRBJ2-2; D is possibly TRBD2 (6 bases). Germline lookup yields CDR1 LGHDT and CDR2 YNNKEL (reference sequence). The CDR3 extends over 15 amino acids. Between the trimmed V and J ends, which lost 4 bases and 2 bases, there was a span of 11 bases.

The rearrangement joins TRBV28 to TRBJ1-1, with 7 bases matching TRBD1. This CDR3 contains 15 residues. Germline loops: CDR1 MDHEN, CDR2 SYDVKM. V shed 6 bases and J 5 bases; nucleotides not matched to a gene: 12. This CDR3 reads CASSRDRAWGTEAFF. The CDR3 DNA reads TGTGCCAGCAGCCGCGACAGGGCGTGGGGGACTGAAGCTTTCTTT.

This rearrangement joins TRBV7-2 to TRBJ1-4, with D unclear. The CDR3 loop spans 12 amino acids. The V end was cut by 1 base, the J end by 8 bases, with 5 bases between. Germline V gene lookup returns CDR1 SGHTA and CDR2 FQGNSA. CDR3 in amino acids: CASSLDGEKLFF. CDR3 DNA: TGTGCCAGCAGCTTAGACGGGGAAAAACTGTTTTTT.

Here the CDR3 reads CASSYGETYEQYF. In DNA, the CDR3 is TGCGCCAGCAGCTACGGGGAAACCTACGAGCAGTACTTC. The V and J genes are TRBV5-1 and TRBJ2-7; possibly TRBD2 for D (5 bases). The CDR3 has 13 residues. Germline CDR1 and CDR2: SGHRS and YFSETQ. V was shortened by 3 bases and J by 2 bases, with 9 bases between the two germline ends.

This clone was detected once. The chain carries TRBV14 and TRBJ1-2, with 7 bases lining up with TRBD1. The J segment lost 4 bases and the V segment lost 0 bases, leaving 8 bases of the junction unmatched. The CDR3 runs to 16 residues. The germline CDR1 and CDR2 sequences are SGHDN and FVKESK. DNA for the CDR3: TGTGCCAGCAGCCAAGAGAGAGGGACAGTCCCCTATGGCTACACCTTC. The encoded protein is CASSQERGTVPYGYTF.

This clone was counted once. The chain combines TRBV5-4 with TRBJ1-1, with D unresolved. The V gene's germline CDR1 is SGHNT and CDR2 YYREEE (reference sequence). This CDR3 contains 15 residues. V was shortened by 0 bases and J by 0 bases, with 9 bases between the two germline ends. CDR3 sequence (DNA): TGTGCCAGCAGCTTGGGTGTGTTAATGAACACTGAAGCTTTCTTT. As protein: CASSLGVLMNTEAFF.

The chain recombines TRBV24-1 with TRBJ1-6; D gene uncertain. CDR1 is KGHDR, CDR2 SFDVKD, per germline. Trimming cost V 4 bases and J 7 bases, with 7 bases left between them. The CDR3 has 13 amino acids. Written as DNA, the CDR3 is TGTGCCACCAGTGAACAGAACAATTCACCCCTCCACTTT. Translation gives CATSEQNNSPLHF.

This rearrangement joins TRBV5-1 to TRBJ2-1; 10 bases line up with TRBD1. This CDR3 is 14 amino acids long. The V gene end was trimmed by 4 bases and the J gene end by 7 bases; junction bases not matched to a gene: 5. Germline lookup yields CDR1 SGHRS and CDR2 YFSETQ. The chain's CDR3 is CASSRDRGGNEQFF. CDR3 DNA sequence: TGCGCCAGCAGCCGGGACAGGGGTGGAAATGAGCAGTTCTTC.

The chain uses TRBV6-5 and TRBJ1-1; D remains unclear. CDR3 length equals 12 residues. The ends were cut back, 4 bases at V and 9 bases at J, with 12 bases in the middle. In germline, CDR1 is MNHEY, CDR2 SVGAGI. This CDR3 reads CASSSEGWQAFF. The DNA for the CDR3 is TGTGCCAGCAGTTCGGAGGGATGGCAAGCTTTCTTT.

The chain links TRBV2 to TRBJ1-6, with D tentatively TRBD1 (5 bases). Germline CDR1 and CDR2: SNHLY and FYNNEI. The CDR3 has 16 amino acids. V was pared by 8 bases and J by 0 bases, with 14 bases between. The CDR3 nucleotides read TGTGCCAGCGGCCAGGGTCTTAGCTCCTATAATTCACCCCTCCACTTT. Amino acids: CASGQGLSSYNSPLHF. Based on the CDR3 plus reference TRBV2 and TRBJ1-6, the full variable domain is EPEVTQTPSHQVTQMGQEVILRCVPISNHLYFYWYRQILGQKVEFLVSFYNNEISEKSEIFDDQFSVERPDGSNFTLKIRSTKLEDSAMYFCASGQGLSSYNSPLHFGNGTRLTVT.